Listed here is a single T cell receptor beta chain. Its antigen remains unidentified. One base away there is no much larger clone; base qualities are not given. The sample belongs to a study of cytomegalovirus exposure and HLA in healthy donors (dated by TCRdb to 2015 to 2018). With respect to the entire study: An earlier analysis of some 550 of the donors reported 276 Gb of sequence data and 100 million to 140 million unique TCR beta sequences from 190 million or so T cells. Roughly 290 gigabases of sequencing data and 91 million or so unique TCR sequences made up an early release that covered about 640 HLA-typed donors. Of the roughly 410 genotyped donors, 75% to 85% were placed in the genetic ancestry cluster associated with self-reported Caucasian donors. The study was designed to test whether signatures of past pathogen exposure could be identified by cataloging public T cell receptors. The T cell repertoires of around 730 subjects were profiled by immunosequencing and related to cytomegalovirus serostatus. Along with the roughly 670-subject first cohort, a separate validation cohort of roughly 110 different subjects was used. To predict cytomegalovirus infection status, the study brought together high-throughput TCR immunosequencing, statistical association of individual TCRs with disease status, and machine learning. To study patterns of TCR occurrence, a later analysis re-analyzed previously published TCR beta repertoires from 550 to 800 donors and added high-resolution HLA genotyping. The later analysis used no new phenotypic data to find candidate immune exposures, relying instead on TCR beta sequences and their occurrence across donors. An earlier analysis of around 540 of the donors applied high-throughput TCR beta sequencing to assess whether each TCR beta V gene segment acted as functional or pseudogenic. Alongside the repertoire data, information on donor age, sex, ethnicity and CMV serostatus was compiled. A later genetic analysis took genome-wide SNP genotypes for about 55% of the 666 donors and used that subset as a discovery cohort. Every discovery cohort repertoire had been produced on one sequencing platform. HLA typing covered class I and class II loci at four-digit resolution. The number of typed donors differed by locus: roughly 620-630 for A, B, C, DRB1 and DQB1; some 540 for DQA1; 606 for DPA1; and about 450 for DPB1. Five DR-DQ haplotypes were handled as single units for association and clustering, since linkage in the cohort was strong. Across around 400 genotyped donors of the cohort, an average of roughly 250,000 unique TCR beta nucleotide sequences per donor were sequenced, and 15% to 20% of those sequences were non-productive. Points the paper makes about the study in general: A cluster of highly shared sequence variants was judged likely to be a technical artifact of the sequencing pipeline. A later analysis reported that several top co-occurrence clusters appeared linked to parvovirus B19, influenza, CMV and Epstein-Barr virus. Compared with equally common non-associated chains, HLA-associated TCR beta chains in a later analysis were more clonally expanded and had lower generation probabilities. Strong co-occurrence of HLA alleles, especially DR and DQ, made assigning TCR associations to individual alleles difficult. Specific HLA alleles were associated with around 18,000 TCR beta sequences at a false discovery rate of 0.05 in a later analysis. About 15 rarely observed V segments, including chromosome 9 orphons, were excluded from the earlier analysis of several hundred of the donors because counts were too low. In a later genetic analysis, fewer N-insertions in productive TCRs were reported among donors in an Asian-associated ancestry cluster than the approximately 670-donor mean. A total of roughly 160 TCR beta chains were listed by the study as associated with cytomegalovirus. Cytomegalovirus status was reported to be diagnosed by the classifier with high specificity and sensitivity in both the original and validation cohorts. Sequencing depth was assumed to be roughly uniform across donors in the presence/absence analyses, though that assumption may not hold. A further reported finding was that TCR beta sequences accurately predicted the HLA-A and HLA-B alleles for most subjects in the first cohort. In an earlier analysis of more than 450 of the donors, most TCR beta V segments were observed in productive rearrangements about 90% or about 30% of the time, broadly matching IMGT annotations. For the cohort, immune exposure information was limited to CMV serostatus. Across donors, most TCR sequences were observed very rarely, whereas some public TCRs were present in many individuals. HLA typing was unavailable for some donors at each locus, so association tests used only the typed subset. Only TCR beta chains were sequenced in this cohort, and the absence of alpha or paired-chain data limited detectable features. An association between a missense DCLRE1C variant and V-gene and J-gene trimming of TCR beta chains was found in a later genetic analysis and replicated in an independent cohort. Linkage disequilibrium might explain the correlated functional status among segregating V segments, but an unknown experimental factor could not be excluded. In a later analysis, TCR association rates were found to vary across HLA loci, with the most associated TCRs seen for DRB1 alleles and the fewest for HLA-C alleles. The 87-base-pair reads could not distinguish some IMGT-functional V segments, including TRBV6-2 and TRBV6-3, so those segments were excluded. The authors suggested that the approach could potentially be extended to other disease states and immunological phenotypes. Three of the identified cytomegalovirus-associated TCR beta chains were confirmed in vitro to be specific for cytomegalovirus antigens. According to a later analysis, most CMV-associated TCR beta chains appeared to be HLA-restricted, and the HLA associations seemed to be driven largely by CMV exposure.

The cohort consisted of 666 healthy bone marrow donors. Cohort members were all nominally healthy when sampled, although unrecorded immune exposures were likely present. The donor was CMV seropositive and belonged to the group of 250 to 300 seropositive cohort members. Each donor provided a peripheral blood sample, and peripheral blood mononuclear cells were used for TCR beta sequencing. Genomic DNA extraction from the blood cell samples was performed with the Qiagen DNeasy Blood Extraction Kit. Libraries came from the immunoSEQ multiplex PCR assay. A mixture of 60 forward primers for TCR Vbeta segments and 13 reverse primers for TCR Jbeta segments was used in the multiplex PCR. A multiplex PCR assay on genomic DNA amplified the CDR3 region of rearranged TCR beta genes. The Illumina HiSeq System was used to sequence the amplified TCR beta libraries as 87-base-pair reads. In the authors' own workflow: Across the 700 or so repertoires, a later analysis counted tens of millions of unique TCR beta chains, roughly 11 million of which were shared by at least two donors. To remove PCR and sequencing errors, raw reads were error-corrected and collapsed into unique sequences using a nearest-neighbor algorithm that merged closely related sequences. To assign V, D and J gene segments, CDR3 sequences were aligned to IMGT reference sequences. Each retained sequence needed at least a six-nucleotide match to both a V gene segment and a J gene segment. A rearrangement was called productive if the CDR3 had no stop codons and remained in frame with V and J, and every other rearrangement was called non-productive. Following IMGT convention, CDR3 was defined as the stretch from the second conserved V-encoded cysteine to the conserved J-encoded phenylalanine. The earlier analysis of fewer than 750 of the donors excluded sequences that lacked an unambiguous match to a single V gene segment. An earlier analysis of over 450 of the donors classified V segments as functional when productive rearrangements were above 56.7% and as segregating when the standard deviation between donors was above 5%. A statistical classification framework was built to diagnose cytomegalovirus status from the catalog of TCR beta chain sequences. In a later analysis, TCR nucleotide sequences were compared against IMGT/GENE-DB human TR gene sequences so that V and J genes could be assigned. In a later analysis, CDR3 sequences and most-parsimonious VDJ recombination scenarios were assigned using the TCRdist pipeline. A later analysis defined each TCR beta chain by its CDR3 amino acid sequence plus V-gene family, and excluded reads lacking a unique V-gene family. As a way to deal with suspected cross-contamination and a sequencing artifact, a later analysis dropped hundreds of nucleotide sequences that were highly shared and had low generation probability. In a later analysis, a clonal expansion index for each public chain was calculated from normalized within-repertoire ranks of inferred template counts. Generation probabilities in a later analysis came from a VDJ recombination model fitted to out-of-frame rearrangements, and those results were checked against IGoR. In a later analysis, TCR-TCR, TCR-HLA and TCR-CMV co-occurrence was scored with hypergeometric tests, and a repertoire-size bias correction was applied to TCR pairs. In a later analysis, false discovery rates were estimated by permuting HLA or CMV assignments 20 times. In a later analysis, co-occurring TCRs were grouped using DBSCAN, and TCRdist sequence similarity was added for clustering within HLA-allele-positive subsets. Co-occurrence clustering excluded repertoires with fewer than 30,000 or more than 120,000 public chains, plus five with anomalous nucleotide sharing. Held by TCRdb, this immuneACCESS table contains in-frame sequences only and omits some clones. Under half of the omission traces to an unresolved V gene where checked; the cause of the rest is unknown. V and J calls and clone size come straight from that table; D and trimming were deduced from the DNA. The sample table contains roughly 130,000 clones; only one count was recorded for roughly four fifths of them. The ten largest clones represent approximately 5.4% of the sample.

Trimming removed 6 bases from V and 6 bases from J, leaving 14 bases between the germline ends. Per the germline V gene, SQVTM is the CDR1 and ANQGSEA is the CDR2. The CDR3 contains 12 residues, cysteine and phenylalanine counted. Only CDR3 DNA remains: 36 bases, in frame from the first base. This TCR came from a woman aged 50 to 60 in good health and CMV-seropositive. Sequenced material: PBMCs. This sequence uses TRBV29-1 and TRBJ2-5; no D gene is confidently identified. For the CDR3, the sequence is CSVGPPVQTQYF. The DNA reads TGCAGCGTCGGTCCGCCTGTCCAGACCCAGTACTTC.